This TCR beta chain originates from a study of cytomegalovirus exposure and HLA in healthy donors. 13 Jbeta primers and 60 Vbeta primers were used for the PCR. Sequencing used immunoSEQ multiplex PCR; TCRdb keeps in-frame clones, though not all of them. Of some 150,000 clones listed, approximately 78% were seen once; the top ten hold approximately 0.8%. General study points: The study recorded 150 to 200 TCR beta chains that were cytomegalovirus-associated. The classifier reportedly diagnosed cytomegalovirus status with high sensitivity and specificity.

This clone was counted between two and nine times. Its cognate antigen is unknown. This CDR3 spans 15 amino acids. The germline gives CDR1 KGHSH, CDR2 LQKENI. After removal of 1 base from V and 4 bases from J, the junction contained 3 bases not matched to a gene. The rearrangement uses TRBV18 and TRBJ2-3; 9 bases are a match to TRBD1. The origin of this receptor is a woman younger than 35 in good health and CMV-seronegative. The sample comprised PBMCs. CDR3 sequence reads: CASSPLQGAADTQYF. The CDR3 nucleotides are TGTGCCAGCTCACCACTACAGGGGGCGGCAGATACGCAGTATTTT.